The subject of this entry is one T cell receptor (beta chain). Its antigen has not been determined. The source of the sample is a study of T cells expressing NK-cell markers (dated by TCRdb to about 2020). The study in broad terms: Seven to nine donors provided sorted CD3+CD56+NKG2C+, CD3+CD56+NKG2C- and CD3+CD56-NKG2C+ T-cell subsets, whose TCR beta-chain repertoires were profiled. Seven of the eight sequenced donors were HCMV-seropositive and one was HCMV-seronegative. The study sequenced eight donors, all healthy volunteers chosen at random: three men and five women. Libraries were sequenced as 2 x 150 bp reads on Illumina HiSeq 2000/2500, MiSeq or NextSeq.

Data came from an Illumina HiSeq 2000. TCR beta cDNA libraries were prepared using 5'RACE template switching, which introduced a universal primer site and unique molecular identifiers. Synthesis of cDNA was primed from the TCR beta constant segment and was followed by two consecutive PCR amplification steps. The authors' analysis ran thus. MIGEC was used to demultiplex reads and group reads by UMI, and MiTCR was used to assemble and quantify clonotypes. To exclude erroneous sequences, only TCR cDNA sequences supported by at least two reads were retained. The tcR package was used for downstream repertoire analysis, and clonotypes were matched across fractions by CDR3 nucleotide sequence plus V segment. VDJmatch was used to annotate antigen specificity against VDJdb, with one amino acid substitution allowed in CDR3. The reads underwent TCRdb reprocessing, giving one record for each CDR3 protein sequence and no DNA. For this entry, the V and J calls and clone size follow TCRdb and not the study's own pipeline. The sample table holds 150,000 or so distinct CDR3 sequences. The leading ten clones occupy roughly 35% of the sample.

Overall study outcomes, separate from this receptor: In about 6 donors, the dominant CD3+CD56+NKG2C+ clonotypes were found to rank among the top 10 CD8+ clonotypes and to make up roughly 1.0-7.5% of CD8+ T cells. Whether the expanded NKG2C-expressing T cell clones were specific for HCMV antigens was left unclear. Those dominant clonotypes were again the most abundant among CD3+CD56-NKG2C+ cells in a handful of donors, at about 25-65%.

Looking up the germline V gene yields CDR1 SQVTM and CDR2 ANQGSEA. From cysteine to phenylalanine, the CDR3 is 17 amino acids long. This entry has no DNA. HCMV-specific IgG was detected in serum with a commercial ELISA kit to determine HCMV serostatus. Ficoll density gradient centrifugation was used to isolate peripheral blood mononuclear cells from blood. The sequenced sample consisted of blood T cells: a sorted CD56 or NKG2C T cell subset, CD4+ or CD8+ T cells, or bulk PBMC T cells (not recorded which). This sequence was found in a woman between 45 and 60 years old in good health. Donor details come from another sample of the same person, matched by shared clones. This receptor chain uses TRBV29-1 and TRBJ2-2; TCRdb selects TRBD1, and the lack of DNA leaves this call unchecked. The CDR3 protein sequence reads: CSVGGEGLPGGAGELFF.